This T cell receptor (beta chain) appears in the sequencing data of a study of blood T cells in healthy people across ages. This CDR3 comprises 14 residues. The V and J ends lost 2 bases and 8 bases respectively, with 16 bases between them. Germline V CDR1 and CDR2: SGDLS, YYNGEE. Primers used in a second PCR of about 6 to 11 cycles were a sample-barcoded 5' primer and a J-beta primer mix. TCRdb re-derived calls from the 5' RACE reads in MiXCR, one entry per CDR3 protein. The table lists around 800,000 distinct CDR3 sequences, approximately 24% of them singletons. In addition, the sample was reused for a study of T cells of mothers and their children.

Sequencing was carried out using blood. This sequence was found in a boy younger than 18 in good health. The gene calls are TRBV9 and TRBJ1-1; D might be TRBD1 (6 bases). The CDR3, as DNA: TGTGCCAGCAGCGTTTCAGGAGGGGGGGAGGAAGCTTTCTTT. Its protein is CASSVSGGGEEAFF.